Sequencing of this T cell receptor (beta chain) was carried out in a study of blood T cell repertoires in COVID-19. Whole-study context: Whether acute or convalescent, the COVID-19 samples came from the United States, Italy and Spain. T cells, B-cell-depleted T cells, or PBMCs provided the cDNA or gDNA that served as material.

Authors' data handling: Estimates of nucleated cell counts were drawn from the amplification of reference gene primers. Sequencing was performed with immunoSEQ multiplex PCR; in TCRdb, only in-frame clones are kept and a portion is missing. V and J calls and clone size follow that table, whereas D and trimming were derived from the DNA. The table lists under 45,000 clones, around 83% of them singletons. Germline CDR1 and CDR2: SQVTM and ANQGSEA. This CDR3 region has 13 residues. Unmatched junction bases numbered 7, after V lost 7 bases and J lost 4 bases. The clonotype comes from a woman aged 80 or over with active or convalescent COVID-19. The chain is built from TRBV29-1 and TRBJ1-1; 9 nucleotides agree with TRBD1. The sequencing input was peripheral blood. DNA of the CDR3: TGCAGCGCCCTGGGACAGGGAGGCACTGAAGCTTTCTTT. Translating gives CSALGQGGTEAFF.